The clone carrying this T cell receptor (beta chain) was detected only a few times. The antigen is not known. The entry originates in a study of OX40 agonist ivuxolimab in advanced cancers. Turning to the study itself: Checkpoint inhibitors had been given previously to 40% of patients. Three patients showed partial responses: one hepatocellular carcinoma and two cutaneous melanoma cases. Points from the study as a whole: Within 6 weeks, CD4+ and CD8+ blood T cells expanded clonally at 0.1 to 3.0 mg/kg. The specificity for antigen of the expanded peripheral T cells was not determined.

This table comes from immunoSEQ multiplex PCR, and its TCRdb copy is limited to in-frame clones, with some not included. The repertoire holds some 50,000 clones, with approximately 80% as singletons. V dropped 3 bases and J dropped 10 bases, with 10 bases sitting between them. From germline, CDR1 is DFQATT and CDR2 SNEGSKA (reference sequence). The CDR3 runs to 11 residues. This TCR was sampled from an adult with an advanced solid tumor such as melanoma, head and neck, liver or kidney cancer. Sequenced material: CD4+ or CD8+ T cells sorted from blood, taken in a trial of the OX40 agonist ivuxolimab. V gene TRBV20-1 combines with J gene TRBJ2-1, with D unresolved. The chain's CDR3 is CSASPSPEQFF. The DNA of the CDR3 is TGCAGTGCTAGTCCCTCCCCAGAGCAGTTCTTC.